This T cell receptor (beta chain) was identified in a study of T cell responses to AZD1222 COVID-19 vaccine. The protocol was immunoSEQ multiplex PCR, while the TCRdb copy is restricted to in-frame clones and leaves out a portion. The sample has some 120,000 clones, less than 90% seen once; the top ten hold 25% to 30%. With 3 bases clipped from V and 2 bases from J, the junction kept 12 bases outside the gene matches. The CDR3 contains 17 residues. Per the germline V gene, CDR1 is LGHNA and CDR2 is YNFKEQ. In regard to this clone: Its antigen is still unknown.

Points from the study as a whole: Unmutated variant regions reportedly attract nearly half of all spike-specific TCRs. Regions 160-218 and 743-854 dominated among vaccine-associated CD4 TCRs spanning spike. Increased Spike-specific TCR breadth and depth were observed after two AZD1222 doses.

The source of this sequence is an adult in good health. Sequencing was performed on peripheral blood, taken on day 0 of AZD1222 vaccination. The chain carries TRBV4-2 and TRBJ2-7; 8 positions match TRBD1. Here the CDR3 DNA reads TGTGCCAGCAGCCAGTTCTCCGGGACAGGTTTCCCCTACGAGCAGTACTTC. Translating gives CASSQFSGTGFPYEQYF.